These T cell receptor beta chains were read from a single sample in a study of shared clonotypes between healthy human individuals. Clones were sequenced by immunoSEQ multiplex PCR, and TCRdb holds only the in-frame ones, with some missing. Of 600,000 to 750,000 clones listed, 90% are singletons. The specimen sequenced was memory CD8+ T cells from PBMCs. These receptors originate from a man aged 18 to 30 in good health. Some clones in this sample may be carry-over from other donors' samples. Both conserved end residues are part of each CDR3. The order of the fields is V gene, D gene, clone size, J gene, CDR3 protein, CDR3 DNA. D genes are given only for firm matches. A clone size is listed for some rows: how often the clone was seen (once, few, many), or a class if it is expanded.

TRBV15	TRBD2	.	TRBJ2-1	CATTAGVYNEQFF	TGTGCCACCACGGCGGGAGTGTACAATGAGCAGTTCTTC
TRBV27	TRBD1	.	TRBJ2-7	CASRRDRGAYEQYF	TGTGCCAGCAGGAGGGACAGGGGCGCTTACGAGCAGTACTTC
TRBV30	.	.	TRBJ2-7	CASRWAYEQYF	TGTGCCTCCCGGTGGGCCTACGAGCAGTACTTC
TRBV29-1	.	.	TRBJ1-2	CSVEDRGSGSNYGYTF	TGCAGCGTTGAAGATAGAGGGAGCGGCTCTAACTATGGCTACACCTTC
TRBV4-3	TRBD2	.	TRBJ2-5	CASSHTGTSGIKTQYF	TGCGCCAGCAGCCACACCGGGACTAGCGGGATAAAGACCCAGTACTTC
TRBV27	TRBD1	.	TRBJ1-5	CASCPDRCVNQPQHF	TGTGCCAGCTGCCCGGACAGGTGCGTCAATCAGCCCCAGCATTTT
TRBV6-5	.	.	TRBJ2-2	CASSPSGRNTGELFF	TGTGCCAGCAGTCCCTCTGGACGGAACACCGGGGAGCTGTTTTTT
TRBV27	.	.	TRBJ2-7	CASRNSYEQYF	TGTGCCAGCAGAAACTCCTACGAGCAGTACTTC
TRBV7-8	TRBD2	once	TRBJ2-7	CASSHGTSGSTYEQYF	TGTGCCAGCAGCCATGGGACTAGCGGGAGTACCTACGAGCAGTACTTC
TRBV2	TRBD1	.	TRBJ2-7	CASYLTGGADEQYF	TGTGCCAGCTACCTGACAGGGGGCGCGGACGAGCAGTACTTC
TRBV28	TRBD1	few	TRBJ2-2	CASSLWGQTNTGELFF	TGTGCCAGCAGTTTATGGGGACAGACGAACACCGGGGAGCTGTTTTTT
TRBV29-1	.	.	TRBJ1-1	CSVASGRFDTEAFF	TGCAGCGTTGCTTCAGGGAGGTTCGACACTGAAGCTTTCTTT
TRBV7-9	TRBD2	.	TRBJ2-7	CASSDEPGLAVLYEQYF	TGTGCCAGCAGCGACGAACCGGGGCTAGCGGTTTTATACGAGCAGTACTTC
TRBV15	.	.	TRBJ1-5	CATSPRVGAGQPQHF	TGTGCCACCAGCCCGAGGGTGGGGGCTGGTCAGCCCCAGCATTTT
TRBV11-2	TRBD2	.	TRBJ2-3	CASSPSGRGTDTQYF	TGTGCCAGCAGCCCTAGCGGGAGAGGTACAGATACGCAGTATTTT
TRBV19	TRBD1	.	TRBJ2-7	CASRLDRGYEQYF	TGTGCCAGTAGATTGGACAGGGGCTACGAGCAGTACTTC
TRBV7-9	.	.	TRBJ1-2	CASSSTGMFYGYTF	TGTGCCAGCAGCTCCACAGGGATGTTCTATGGCTACACCTTC
TRBV10-2	TRBD2	.	TRBJ2-5	CASSESKAGDQETQYF	TGCGCCAGCAGTGAGTCGAAGGCGGGGGACCAAGAGACCCAGTACTTC
TRBV14	.	.	TRBJ1-1	CASSPLFGPLNTEAFF	TGTGCCAGCAGCCCACTCTTCGGGCCGCTGAACACTGAAGCTTTCTTT
TRBV27	.	.	TRBJ2-1	CASSPPGRAASYNEQFF	TGTGCCAGCAGTCCCCCCGGTCGGGCGGCCTCCTACAATGAGCAGTTCTTC
TRBV27	.	.	TRBJ2-7	CASSPPAPTPSYEQYF	TGTGCCAGCAGTCCTCCTGCCCCTACGCCCTCCTACGAGCAGTACTTC
TRBV7-9	TRBD2	.	TRBJ2-3	CASSLTLSGRAPDTQYF	TGTGCCAGCAGCTTAACCTTGAGCGGGAGGGCCCCAGATACGCAGTATTTT
TRBV5-4	.	.	TRBJ1-3	CASSFRSSGNTIYF	TGTGCCAGCAGCTTTAGGAGTTCTGGAAACACCATATATTTT
TRBV4-1	.	.	TRBJ1-3	CASTVAANYDSGNTIYF	TGCGCCAGCACCGTGGCAGCCAACTATGACTCTGGAAACACCATATATTTT
TRBV7-9	.	.	TRBJ2-3	CASSLAGVADTQYF	TGTGCCAGCAGCTTAGCAGGGGTTGCAGATACGCAGTATTTT
TRBV10-2	.	.	TRBJ1-5	CASRGEAQPQHF	TGCGCCAGCAGGGGTGAGGCCCAGCCCCAGCATTTT
TRBV4-1	TRBD1	.	TRBJ2-7	CASSQEEGTGEDYEQYF	TGCGCCAGCAGCCAAGAGGAAGGGACAGGGGAGGACTACGAGCAGTACTTC
TRBV27	TRBD1	.	TRBJ2-1	CASNHRDRGRNEQFF	TGTGCCAGCAACCACCGGGACAGGGGGCGGAATGAGCAGTTCTTC
TRBV9	.	.	TRBJ2-7	CASSVGRAAYEQYF	TGTGCCAGCAGCGTAGGACGGGCAGCCTACGAGCAGTACTTC
TRBV6-6	TRBD2	.	TRBJ2-7	CASSYSGTSEYEQYF	TGTGCCAGCAGTTACAGTGGGACTAGCGAGTACGAGCAGTACTTC
TRBV4-1	.	.	TRBJ2-4	CASSPEGTGSGIQYF	TGCGCCAGCAGCCCTGAAGGGACGGGGTCCGGCATTCAGTACTTC
TRBV6-5	.	.	TRBJ2-1	CASSLGFGSEQFF	TGTGCCAGCAGCCTCGGGTTTGGGAGTGAGCAGTTCTTC
TRBV6-5	TRBD2	.	TRBJ2-1	CASSAPGGREQFF	TGTGCCAGCAGCGCGCCGGGAGGGCGTGAGCAGTTCTTC
TRBV5-4	TRBD1	.	TRBJ1-4	CASSLGQGSEKLFF	TGTGCCAGCAGCTTGGGACAGGGTAGTGAAAAACTGTTTTTT
TRBV6-5	.	.	TRBJ1-5	CASSPSDRYFQPQHF	TGTGCCAGCAGCCCAAGCGACAGGTACTTTCAGCCCCAGCATTTT
TRBV7-9	.	.	TRBJ2-2	CASRTGAPGELFF	TGTGCCAGCAGAACTGGGGCTCCCGGGGAGCTGTTTTTT
TRBV9	.	.	TRBJ2-5	CASRGAGEETQYF	TGTGCCAGCAGGGGGGCAGGCGAGGAGACCCAGTACTTC
TRBV27	TRBD1	.	TRBJ2-3	CASSFDRAFTDTQYF	TGTGCCAGCAGTTTCGACAGGGCTTTCACAGATACGCAGTATTTT
TRBV29-1	TRBD2	.	TRBJ2-1	CSAVAGNSYNEQFF	TGCAGCGCTGTAGCGGGAAACTCCTACAATGAGCAGTTCTTC
TRBV12-1	.	few	TRBJ2-7	CASSYRDRLYEQYF	TGTGCCAGCAGCTACCGGGACAGGCTCTACGAGCAGTACTTC
TRBV7-9	TRBD1	.	TRBJ2-2	CASSLKNRGGLTGELFF	TGTGCCAGCAGCTTAAAGAACAGGGGCGGACTCACCGGGGAGCTGTTTTTT
TRBV27	.	.	TRBJ1-3	CASSPDGNTIYF	TGTGCCAGCAGCCCGGACGGAAACACCATATATTTT
TRBV4-3	.	.	TRBJ1-3	CASSQDRVTRAGNTIYF	TGCGCCAGCAGCCAAGATCGGGTCACCAGGGCTGGAAACACCATATATTTT
TRBV9	TRBD2	.	TRBJ2-2	CASSVATVGGRATGELFF	TGTGCCAGCAGCGTAGCTACGGTGGGCGGGAGGGCCACCGGGGAGCTGTTTTTT
TRBV15	.	.	TRBJ1-5	CATSRDTERQPQHF	TGTGCCACCAGCAGAGATACGGAGAGACAGCCCCAGCATTTT
TRBV10-1	.	.	TRBJ1-6	CASSDGNSPLHF	TGCGCCAGCAGTGACGGAAATTCACCCCTCCACTTT
TRBV7-9	.	few	TRBJ2-1	CASSLTDEQFF	TGTGCCAGCAGCTTAACCGATGAGCAGTTCTTC
TRBV4-1	.	.	TRBJ1-2	CASSQDRLRGVNYGYTF	TGCGCCAGCAGCCAAGATCGTCTTCGGGGGGTAAACTATGGCTACACCTTC
TRBV4-1	.	.	TRBJ2-7	CASSLTGLWGEQYF	TGCGCCAGCAGCCTGACGGGACTCTGGGGCGAGCAGTACTTC